This T cell receptor (beta chain) derives from a study of spatial heterogeneity in lung cancer. One entry per CDR3 protein results from TCRdb running MiXCR on the 5' RACE reads. Of some 11,000 distinct CDR3 sequences in the sample, roughly 3.7% are singletons; the top ten hold under 9%. Sample time point: sample taken at primary tumor resection. Without sorting, whole RNA was sequenced from tumor, nontumor lung or frozen PBMC. This clonotype ranks as medium-sized. This beta chain is a stray read from a library made for alpha chains; its abundance is not meaningful. V was pared by 4 bases and J by 7 bases, with 12 bases between. The length of the CDR3 is 12 residues. Germline V CDR1 and CDR2: SGHNT, YYREEE (reference sequence).

V usage is TRBV5-4 and J usage is TRBJ2-7; tentatively, D is TRBD2 (6 bases). The source material was normal lung tissue next to the tumor, sampled at surgery. This receptor was obtained from a male donor with early-stage non-small cell lung cancer. CDR3 nucleotides: TGTGCCAGCAGCACGGACTATGGAGAGCAGTACTTC. This translates into CASSTDYGEQYF.